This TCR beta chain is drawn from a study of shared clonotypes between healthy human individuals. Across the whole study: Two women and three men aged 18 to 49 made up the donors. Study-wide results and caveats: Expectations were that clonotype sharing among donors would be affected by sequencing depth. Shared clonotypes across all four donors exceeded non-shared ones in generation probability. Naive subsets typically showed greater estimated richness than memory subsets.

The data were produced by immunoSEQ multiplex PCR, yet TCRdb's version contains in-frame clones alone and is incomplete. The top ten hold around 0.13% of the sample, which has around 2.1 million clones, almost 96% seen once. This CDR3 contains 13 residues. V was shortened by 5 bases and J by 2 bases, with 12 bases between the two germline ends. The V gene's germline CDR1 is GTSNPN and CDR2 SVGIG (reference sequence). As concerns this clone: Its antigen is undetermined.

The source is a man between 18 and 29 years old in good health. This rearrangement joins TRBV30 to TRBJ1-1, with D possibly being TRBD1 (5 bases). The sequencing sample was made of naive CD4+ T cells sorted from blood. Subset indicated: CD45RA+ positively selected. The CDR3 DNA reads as TGTGCCTGGGGTGGGGCCTACAACACTGAAGCTTTCTTT. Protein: CAWGGAYNTEAFF. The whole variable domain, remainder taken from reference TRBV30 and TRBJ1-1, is SQTIHQWPATLVQPVGSPLSLECTVEGTSNPNLYWYRQAAGRGLQLLFYSVGIGQISSEVPQNLSASRPQDRQFILSSKKLLLSDSGFYLCAWGGAYNTEAFFGQGTRLTVV.